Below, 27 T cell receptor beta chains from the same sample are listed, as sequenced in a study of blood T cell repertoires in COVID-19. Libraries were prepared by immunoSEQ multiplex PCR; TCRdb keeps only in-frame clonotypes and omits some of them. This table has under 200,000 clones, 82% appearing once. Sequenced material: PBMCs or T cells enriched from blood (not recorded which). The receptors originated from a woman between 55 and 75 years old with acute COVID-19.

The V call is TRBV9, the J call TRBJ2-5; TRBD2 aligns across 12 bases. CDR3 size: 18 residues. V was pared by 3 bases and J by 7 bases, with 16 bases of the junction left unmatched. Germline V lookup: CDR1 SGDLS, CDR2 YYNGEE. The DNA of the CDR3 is TGTGCCAGCAGCGCCCGGGATCGACTAGCGGGAGCCCCGGGGACCCAGTACTTC. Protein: CASSARDRLAGAPGTQYF.

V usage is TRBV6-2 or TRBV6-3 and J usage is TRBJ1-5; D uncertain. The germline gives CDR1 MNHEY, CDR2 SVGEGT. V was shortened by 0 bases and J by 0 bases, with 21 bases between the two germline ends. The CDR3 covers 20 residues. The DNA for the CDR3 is TGTGCCAGCAGTTACTCCCCATACCGGTCCTTATCGTCTAGCAATCAGCCCCAGCATTTT. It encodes CASSYSPYRSLSSSNQPQHF.

The CDR3 nucleotides read TGTGCCAGCACCTCGGGACTACCCAGGGATACGCAGTATTTT. Amino acid sequence: CASTSGLPRDTQYF. This chain links TRBV28 with TRBJ2-3, with 7 bases fitting TRBD2. Per germline, CDR1 MDHEN and CDR2 SYDVKM. The CDR3 runs 14 residues. Trimming cost V 7 bases and J 6 bases; bases outside gene matches: 10.

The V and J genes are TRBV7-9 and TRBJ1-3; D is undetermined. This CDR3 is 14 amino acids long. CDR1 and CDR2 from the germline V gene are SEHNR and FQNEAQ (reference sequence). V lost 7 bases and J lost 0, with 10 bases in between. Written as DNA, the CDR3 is TGTGCCAGCACCCTATATAGCTCTGGAAACACCATATATTTT. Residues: CASTLYSSGNTIYF.

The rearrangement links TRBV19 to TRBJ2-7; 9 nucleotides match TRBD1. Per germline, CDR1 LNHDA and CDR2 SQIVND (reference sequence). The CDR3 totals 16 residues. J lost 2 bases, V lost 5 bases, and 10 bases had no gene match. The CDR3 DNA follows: TGTGCCAGTAGTGAACCGGATCACAGGGGGCCCTACGAGCAGTACTTC. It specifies CASSEPDHRGPYEQYF.

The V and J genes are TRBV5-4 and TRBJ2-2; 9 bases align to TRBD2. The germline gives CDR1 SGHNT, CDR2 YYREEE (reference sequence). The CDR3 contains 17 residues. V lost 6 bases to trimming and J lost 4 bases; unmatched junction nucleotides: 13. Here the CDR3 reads CASNLMGLANGTGELFF. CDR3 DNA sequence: TGTGCCAGCAACCTCATGGGACTAGCTAATGGCACCGGGGAGCTGTTTTTT.

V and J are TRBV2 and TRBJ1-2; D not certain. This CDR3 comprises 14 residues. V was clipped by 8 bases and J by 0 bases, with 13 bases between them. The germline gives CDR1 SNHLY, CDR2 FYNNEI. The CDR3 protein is CASFPGLANYGYTF. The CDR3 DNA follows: TGTGCCAGCTTCCCCGGGTTAGCTAACTATGGCTACACCTTC.

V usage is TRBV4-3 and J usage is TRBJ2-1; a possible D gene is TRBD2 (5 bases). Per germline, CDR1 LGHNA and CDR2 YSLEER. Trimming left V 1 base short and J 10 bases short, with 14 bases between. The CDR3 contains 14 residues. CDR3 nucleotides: TGCGCCAGCAGCCAAGTGACTGCGGAGGACGAGCAGTTCTTC. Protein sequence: CASSQVTAEDEQFF.

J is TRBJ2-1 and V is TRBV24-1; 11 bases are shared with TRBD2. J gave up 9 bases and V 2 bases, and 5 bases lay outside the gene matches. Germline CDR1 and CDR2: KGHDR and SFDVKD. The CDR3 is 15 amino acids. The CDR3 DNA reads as TGTGCCACCAGTGATTCGGGTAGCGGGAGGGTTGAGCAGTTCTTC. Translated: CATSDSGSGRVEQFF.

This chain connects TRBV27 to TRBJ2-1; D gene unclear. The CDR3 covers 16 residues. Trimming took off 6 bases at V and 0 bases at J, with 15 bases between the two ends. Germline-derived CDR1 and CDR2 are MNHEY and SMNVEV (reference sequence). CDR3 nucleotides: TGTGCCAGCAGCACATACAGCTTGAGCTCCTACAATGAGCAGTTCTTC. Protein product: CASSTYSLSSYNEQFF.

In DNA form, the CDR3 reads TGTGCCAGCAGCCAAGAAGGGAGGAGGAACACTGAAGCTTTCTTT. Protein: CASSQEGRRNTEAFF. The chain has TRBV3-1 (or the pseudogene TRBV3-2) and TRBJ1-1; D not resolved. Germline CDR1 LGHDT, CDR2 YNNKEL (reference sequence). There are 15 residues in the CDR3. Trimming took 0 bases from V and 1 from J, leaving 9 bases between them.

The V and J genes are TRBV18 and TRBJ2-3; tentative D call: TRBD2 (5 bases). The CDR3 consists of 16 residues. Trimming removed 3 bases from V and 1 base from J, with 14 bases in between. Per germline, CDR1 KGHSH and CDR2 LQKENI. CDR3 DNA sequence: TGTGCCAGCTCACCTCTTCGGGGTGGAGGCACAGATACGCAGTATTTT. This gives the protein CASSPLRGGGTDTQYF. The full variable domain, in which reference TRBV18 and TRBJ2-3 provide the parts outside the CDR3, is NAGVMQNPRHLVRRRGQEARLRCSPMKGHSHVYWYRQLPEEGLKFMVYLQKENIIDESGMPKERFSAEFPKEGPSILRIQQVVRGDSAAYFCASSPLRGGGTDTQYFGPGTRLTVL.

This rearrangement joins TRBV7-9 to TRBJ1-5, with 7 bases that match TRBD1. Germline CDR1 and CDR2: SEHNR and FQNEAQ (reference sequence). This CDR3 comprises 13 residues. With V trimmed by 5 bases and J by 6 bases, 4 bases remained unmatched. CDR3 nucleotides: TGTGCCAGCAGCCGGGACAGTTCTCAGCCCCAGCATTTT. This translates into CASSRDSSQPQHF.

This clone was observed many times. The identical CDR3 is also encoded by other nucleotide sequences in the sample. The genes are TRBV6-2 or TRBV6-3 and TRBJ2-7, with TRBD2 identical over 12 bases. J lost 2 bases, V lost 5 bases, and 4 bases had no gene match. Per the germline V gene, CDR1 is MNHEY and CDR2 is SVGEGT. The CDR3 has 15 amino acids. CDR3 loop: CASSVLAGGPYEQYF. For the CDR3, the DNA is TGTGCCAGCAGTGTACTAGCGGGAGGTCCCTACGAGCAGTACTTC.

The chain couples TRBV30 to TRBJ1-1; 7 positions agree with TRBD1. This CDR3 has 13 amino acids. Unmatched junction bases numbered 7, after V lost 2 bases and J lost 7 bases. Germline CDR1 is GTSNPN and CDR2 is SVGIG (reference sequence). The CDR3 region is CAWSFQGQREAFF. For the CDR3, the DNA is TGTGCCTGGAGTTTTCAGGGACAGCGTGAAGCTTTCTTT.

CDR3 sequence: CASSQVAKTQYF. The CDR3 bases are TGTGCCAGCAGCCAAGTAGCCAAGACCCAGTACTTC. The rearrangement uses TRBV14 and TRBJ2-5; D is ambiguous. Between the trimmed V and J ends, which lost 1 base and 6 bases, there was a span of 6 bases. This CDR3 is 12 amino acids long. Germline CDR1 and CDR2: SGHDN and FVKESK.

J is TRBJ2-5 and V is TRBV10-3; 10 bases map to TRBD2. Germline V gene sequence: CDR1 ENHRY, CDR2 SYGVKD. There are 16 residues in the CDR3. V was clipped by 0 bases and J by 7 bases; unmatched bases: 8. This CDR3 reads CAISESAAGGQGTQYF. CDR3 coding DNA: TGTGCCATCAGTGAGTCTGCAGCGGGGGGGCAGGGGACCCAGTACTTC.

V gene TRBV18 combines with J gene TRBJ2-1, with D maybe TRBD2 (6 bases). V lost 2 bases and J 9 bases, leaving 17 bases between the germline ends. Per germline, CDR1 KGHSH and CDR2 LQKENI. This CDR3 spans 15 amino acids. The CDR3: CASSPGDSRFTEQFF. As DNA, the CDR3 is TGTGCCAGCTCACCAGGGGACTCGCGTTTCACTGAGCAGTTCTTC.

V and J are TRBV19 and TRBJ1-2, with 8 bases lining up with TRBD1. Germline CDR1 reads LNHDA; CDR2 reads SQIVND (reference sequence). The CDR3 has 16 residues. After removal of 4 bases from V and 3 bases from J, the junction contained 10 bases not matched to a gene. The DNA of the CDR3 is TGTGCCAGTAGTAGGGCGGACAGGGATGGGGACTATGGCTACACCTTC. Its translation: CASSRADRDGDYGYTF.

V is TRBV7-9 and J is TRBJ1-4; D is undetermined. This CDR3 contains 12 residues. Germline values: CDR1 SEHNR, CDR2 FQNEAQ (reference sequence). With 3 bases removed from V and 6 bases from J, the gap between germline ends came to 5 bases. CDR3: CASSFQDEKLFF. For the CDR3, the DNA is TGTGCCAGCAGCTTCCAGGATGAAAAACTGTTTTTT.

This CDR3 reads CASSFIGTTGYTF. The DNA of the CDR3 is TGTGCCAGCAGTTTTATCGGGACAACCGGCTACACCTTC. The chain employs TRBV28 and TRBJ1-2, with D possibly being TRBD1 (6 bases). This CDR3 contains 13 residues. In germline, CDR1 is MDHEN, CDR2 SYDVKM. V was cut by 3 bases and J by 8 bases, with 13 bases left in between.

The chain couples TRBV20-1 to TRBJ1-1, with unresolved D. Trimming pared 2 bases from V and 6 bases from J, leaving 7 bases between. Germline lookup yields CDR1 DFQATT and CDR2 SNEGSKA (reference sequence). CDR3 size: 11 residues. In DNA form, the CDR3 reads TGCAGTGCTAGATTCGGTCCTGAAGCTTTCTTT. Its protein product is CSARFGPEAFF.

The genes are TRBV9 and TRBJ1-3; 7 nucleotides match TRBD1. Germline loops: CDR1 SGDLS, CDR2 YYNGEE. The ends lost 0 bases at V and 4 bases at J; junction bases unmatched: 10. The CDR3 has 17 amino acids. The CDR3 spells CASSVAGGGTAGNTIYF. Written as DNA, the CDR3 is TGTGCCAGCAGCGTAGCCGGAGGGGGGACAGCCGGAAACACCATATATTTT.

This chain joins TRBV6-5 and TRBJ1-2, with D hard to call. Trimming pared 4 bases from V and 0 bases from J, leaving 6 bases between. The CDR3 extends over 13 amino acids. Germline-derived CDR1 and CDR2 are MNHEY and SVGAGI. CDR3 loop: CASSSPANYGYTF. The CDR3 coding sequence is TGTGCCAGCAGTTCCCCGGCTAACTATGGCTACACCTTC.

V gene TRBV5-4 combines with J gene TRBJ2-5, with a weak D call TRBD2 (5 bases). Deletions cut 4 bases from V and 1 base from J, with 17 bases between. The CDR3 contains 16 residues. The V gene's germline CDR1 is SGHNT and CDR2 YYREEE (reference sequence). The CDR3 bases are TGTGCCAGCAGCCCGGCGAGGGTTGGGCCCCAAGAGACCCAGTACTTC. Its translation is CASSPARVGPQETQYF. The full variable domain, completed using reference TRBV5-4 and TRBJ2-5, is ETGVTQSPTHLIKTRGQQVTLRCSSQSGHNTVSWYQQALGQGPQFIFQYYREEENGRGNFPPRFSGLQFPNYSSELNVNALELDDSALYLCASSPARVGPQETQYFGPGTRLLVL.

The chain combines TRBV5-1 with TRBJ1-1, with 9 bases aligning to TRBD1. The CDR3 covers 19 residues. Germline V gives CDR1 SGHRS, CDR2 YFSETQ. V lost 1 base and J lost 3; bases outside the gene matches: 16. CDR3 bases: TGCGCCAGCAGCTTGTATTACCTACCTCCGGGACAGGGAGACACTGAAGCTTTCTTT. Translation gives CASSLYYLPPGQGDTEAFF.

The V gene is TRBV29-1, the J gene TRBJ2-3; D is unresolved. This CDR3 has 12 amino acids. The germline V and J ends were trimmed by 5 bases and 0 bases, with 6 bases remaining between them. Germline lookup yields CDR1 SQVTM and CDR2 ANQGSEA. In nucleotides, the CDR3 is TGCAGCGTTCGGTATAGCACAGATACGCAGTATTTT. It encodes CSVRYSTDTQYF.